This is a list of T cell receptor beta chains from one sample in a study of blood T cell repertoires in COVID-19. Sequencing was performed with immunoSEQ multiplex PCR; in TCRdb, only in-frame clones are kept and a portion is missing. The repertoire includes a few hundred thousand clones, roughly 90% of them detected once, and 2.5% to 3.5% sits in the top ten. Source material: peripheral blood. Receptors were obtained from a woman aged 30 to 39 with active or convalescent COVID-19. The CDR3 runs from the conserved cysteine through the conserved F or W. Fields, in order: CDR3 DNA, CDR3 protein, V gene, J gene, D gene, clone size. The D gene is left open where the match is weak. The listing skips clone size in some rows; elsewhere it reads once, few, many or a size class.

DNA: TGTGCCAGCAGCTTGTATGCGGGCCCAGATACGCAGTATTTT
CDR3: CASSLYAGPDTQYF
V: TRBV5-6
J: TRBJ2-3
D: .
size: .

DNA: TGTGCCAGCAGCCCCCAAGGACAGGTGAATGGCTACACCTTC
CDR3: CASSPQGQVNGYTF
V: TRBV28
J: TRBJ1-2
D: TRBD1
size: .

DNA: TGTGCCAGCAGCCCGTCAGTTGGCTCTGGAAACACCATATATTTT
CDR3: CASSPSVGSGNTIYF
V: TRBV3-1/TRBV3-2
J: TRBJ1-3
D: .
size: .

DNA: TGTGCCAGCAGCCCTCGCGTTGGTAGCACAGATACGCAGTATTTT
CDR3: CASSPRVGSTDTQYF
V: TRBV6-2/TRBV6-3
J: TRBJ2-3
D: .
size: once

DNA: TGTGCCAGCAGTTTCAGGGGATTTGCTGAAGCTTTCTTT
CDR3: CASSFRGFAEAFF
V: TRBV12-3/TRBV12-4
J: TRBJ1-1
D: .
size: .

DNA: TGTGCCAGCAGCGCCACGGGATTCAACACCGGGGAGCTGTTTTTT
CDR3: CASSATGFNTGELFF
V: TRBV21-1
J: TRBJ2-2
D: .
size: .

DNA: TGTGCCAGCAGCCGGCGGTTGGGAGGTGGGGTATACGAGCAGTACTTC
CDR3: CASSRRLGGGVYEQYF
V: TRBV28
J: TRBJ2-7
D: .
size: .

DNA: TGTGCCAGTAGTATAGTAGTTGTCGGGACAGGGTTGTATAATTCACCCCTCCACTTT
CDR3: CASSIVVVGTGLYNSPLHF
V: TRBV19
J: TRBJ1-6
D: TRBD1
size: .

DNA: TGTGCCAGCAGTCCGGGGGGGGGCGGCTACGAGCAGTACTTC
CDR3: CASSPGGGGYEQYF
V: TRBV6-2/TRBV6-3
J: TRBJ2-7
D: TRBD2
size: .

DNA: TGTGCCAGCAGCTTATCCGGGACAGGGGGAGAGACCCAGTACTTC
CDR3: CASSLSGTGGETQYF
V: TRBV7-9
J: TRBJ2-5
D: TRBD1
size: .

DNA: TGTGCCAGCAGCCCTACCGGACTCTCGACCGATACGCAGTATTTT
CDR3: CASSPTGLSTDTQYF
V: TRBV6-2/TRBV6-3
J: TRBJ2-3
D: .
size: .

DNA: TGTGCCAGCAGTCCCCTACTATCCATATCTTCGGACCAGTACTTC
CDR3: CASSPLLSISSDQYF
V: TRBV6-2/TRBV6-3
J: TRBJ2-5
D: .
size: once

DNA: TGTGCCAGCAGCTTCAGCGCAGGGAACTACGAGCAGTACTTC
CDR3: CASSFSAGNYEQYF
V: TRBV7-6
J: TRBJ2-7
D: .
size: .

DNA: TGTGCCAGCAGACGTTGGACGGGGGATAATGAAAAACTGTTTTTT
CDR3: CASRRWTGDNEKLFF
V: TRBV2
J: TRBJ1-4
D: .
size: .

DNA: TGTGCCAGCAGCCACGGAGGACAGGGCGACACTGAAGCTTTCTTT
CDR3: CASSHGGQGDTEAFF
V: TRBV3-1/TRBV3-2
J: TRBJ1-1
D: TRBD1
size: .

DNA: TGTGCCAGCAGTGAAGTAACCGGGGGGCCTCCCTCCTACGAGCAGTACTTC
CDR3: CASSEVTGGPPSYEQYF
V: TRBV6-1
J: TRBJ2-7
D: .
size: .

DNA: TGTGCCAGTTCTACGGGTGCTAACTATGGCTACACCTTC
CDR3: CASSTGANYGYTF
V: TRBV3-1/TRBV3-2
J: TRBJ1-2
D: .
size: .

DNA: TGTGCCAGCAGCTCATCGACAGGTCTCACAGATACGCAGTATTTT
CDR3: CASSSSTGLTDTQYF
V: TRBV7-2
J: TRBJ2-3
D: .
size: .

DNA: TGTGCCAGCAGCCTCAAGGAGCGTGAAAAACTGTTTTTT
CDR3: CASSLKEREKLFF
V: TRBV27
J: TRBJ1-4
D: .
size: .

DNA: TGTGCCAGCAGCTTAAGGACAGAGGCTTACAATGAGCAGTTCTTC
CDR3: CASSLRTEAYNEQFF
V: TRBV7-9
J: TRBJ2-1
D: .
size: .

DNA: TGTGCCAGCAGCCGAGAACAGGGGGCGAGAGGCTACACCTTC
CDR3: CASSREQGARGYTF
V: TRBV7-8
J: TRBJ1-2
D: TRBD1
size: .

DNA: TGTGCCAGCAGCGTAATGTACAGGGGTACAGATACGCAGTATTTT
CDR3: CASSVMYRGTDTQYF
V: TRBV2
J: TRBJ2-3
D: TRBD1
size: .

DNA: TGCGCCAGCAGCCACGCAGGGGAAACGTTGTATGGCTACACCTTC
CDR3: CASSHAGETLYGYTF
V: TRBV4-3
J: TRBJ1-2
D: .
size: few

DNA: TGTGCCAGCAGTGACCCGAGCGGGGGCCGTAGCAATGAGCAGTTCTTC
CDR3: CASSDPSGGRSNEQFF
V: TRBV25-1
J: TRBJ2-1
D: TRBD2
size: .

DNA: TGTGCTAGCAGCTTAGGCGGTGGGACAGGGGGAGAGACCCAGTACTTC
CDR3: CASSLGGGTGGETQYF
V: TRBV7-7
J: TRBJ2-5
D: TRBD1
size: .

DNA: TGTGCCAGCAGCTTACAGGGGGCGCGGAATGAAAAACTGTTTTTT
CDR3: CASSLQGARNEKLFF
V: TRBV7-2
J: TRBJ1-4
D: TRBD1
size: .

DNA: TGTGCCAGCAGTTTCCCCCGGCGGGGGATGAACACTGAAGCTTTCTTT
CDR3: CASSFPRRGMNTEAFF
V: TRBV28
J: TRBJ1-1
D: .
size: .

DNA: TGTGCCATCAGTGAGACTAACGAAAAGCAGTATTTT
CDR3: CAISETNEKQYF
V: TRBV10-3
J: TRBJ2-3
D: .
size: .

DNA: TGTGCCAGCTCACCACCGTCTGGAGCAGCTAATGAAAAACTGTTTTTT
CDR3: CASSPPSGAANEKLFF
V: TRBV18
J: TRBJ1-4
D: .
size: once

DNA: TGCGCCAGCAGCCAGTCCTCGGATTCACCCCTCCACTTT
CDR3: CASSQSSDSPLHF
V: TRBV4-1
J: TRBJ1-6
D: .
size: .

DNA: TGTGCCAGCAGCCAATCGGACTTACTGGTGGCAGATACGCAGTATTTT
CDR3: CASSQSDLLVADTQYF
V: TRBV3-1/TRBV3-2
J: TRBJ2-3
D: .
size: .

DNA: TGCGCCAGCAGCCCTGGACAGGGGGCTGGCAATGAGCAGTTCTTC
CDR3: CASSPGQGAGNEQFF
V: TRBV5-1
J: TRBJ2-1
D: TRBD1
size: .

DNA: TGTGCCAGCGGCGGATACGCTAGCGGCGACTACGAGCAGTACTTC
CDR3: CASGGYASGDYEQYF
V: TRBV6-5
J: TRBJ2-7
D: TRBD2
size: .

DNA: TGTGCCAGCAGCCCCCTCGGGGGTGGGCGAGAGACCCAGTACTTC
CDR3: CASSPLGGGRETQYF
V: TRBV7-2
J: TRBJ2-5
D: .
size: .

DNA: TGTGCCAGCAGCCCGCCTGGTCCGGGACAGGGAGGCGGCTACACCTTC
CDR3: CASSPPGPGQGGGYTF
V: TRBV13
J: TRBJ1-2
D: TRBD1
size: few

DNA: TGTGCCAGCTCACACAGAGAGGGTAGCGGGGGCTCGGAGTACAATGAGCAGTTCTTC
CDR3: CASSHREGSGGSEYNEQFF
V: TRBV18
J: TRBJ2-1
D: TRBD2
size: once

DNA: TGTGCCATCAGTGAGATCGACCAAAGGGGTGGAAACACCATATATTTT
CDR3: CAISEIDQRGGNTIYF
V: TRBV10-3
J: TRBJ1-3
D: .
size: .

DNA: TGTGCCAGCAGCTTGGAGATTGCGCCAGGGGGCCACAATGAGCAGTTCTTC
CDR3: CASSLEIAPGGHNEQFF
V: TRBV5-6
J: TRBJ2-1
D: TRBD1
size: .

DNA: TGTGCCAGCAGCTTAGGGGCGGGGAGCCAAGAGACCCAGTACTTC
CDR3: CASSLGAGSQETQYF
V: TRBV7-2
J: TRBJ2-5
D: .
size: .

DNA: TGTGCCACCAGTGACCAAAGAGGGGGAGCTTTCTTT
CDR3: CATSDQRGGAFF
V: TRBV24-1
J: TRBJ1-1
D: .
size: .

DNA: TGTGCCAGTAGTATTTATCGAGCCTTGAACACCGGGGAGCTGTTTTTT
CDR3: CASSIYRALNTGELFF
V: TRBV19
J: TRBJ2-2
D: .
size: .

DNA: TGTGCCAGTAGTATCGCTCGGGATCAGCCCCAGCATTTT
CDR3: CASSIARDQPQHF
V: TRBV19
J: TRBJ1-5
D: .
size: once

DNA: TGTGCCAGCAGCTTATTAGCTAGCGGGGACGTGGAGACCCAGTACTTC
CDR3: CASSLLASGDVETQYF
V: TRBV7-3
J: TRBJ2-5
D: TRBD2
size: .

DNA: TGTGCTAGTGGTTTGGCCCGATACGATAAACCGGGACAGGGGTCCTACGAGCAGTACTTC
CDR3: CASGLARYDKPGQGSYEQYF
V: TRBV12-5
J: TRBJ2-7
D: TRBD1
size: .

DNA: TGTGCCAGCAGTGAACTAACCACAGGGAGCTCCTATAATTCACCCCTCCACTTT
CDR3: CASSELTTGSSYNSPLHF
V: TRBV6-1
J: TRBJ1-6
D: .
size: .

DNA: TGTGCCAGCAGCTTGGCGCACAGGGTGAACAATGAGCAGTTCTTC
CDR3: CASSLAHRVNNEQFF
V: TRBV5-4
J: TRBJ2-1
D: .
size: .

DNA: TGTGCCAGCAGTCGCGGGACCCAGGACAATCAGCCCCAGCATTTT
CDR3: CASSRGTQDNQPQHF
V: TRBV6-5
J: TRBJ1-5
D: .
size: .

DNA: TGTGCCAGCAGTTACGCGTGGACAGGTGGGACTGAAGCTTTCTTT
CDR3: CASSYAWTGGTEAFF
V: TRBV6-5
J: TRBJ1-1
D: TRBD1
size: .

DNA: TGTGCCAGCAGTTTATCTCGCGAGCAGTACTTC
CDR3: CASSLSREQYF
V: TRBV28
J: TRBJ2-7
D: .
size: .

DNA: TGTGCCAGTAGCATGTCAGGGTCGGTCACTAATGAAAAACTGTTTTTT
CDR3: CASSMSGSVTNEKLFF
V: TRBV19
J: TRBJ1-4
D: .
size: .

DNA: TGCAGCGTTGGAGTTTCTAGCGGGGCCGCGAACACCGGGGAGCTGTTTTTT
CDR3: CSVGVSSGAANTGELFF
V: TRBV29-1
J: TRBJ2-2
D: TRBD2
size: .